The clone carrying this TCR beta chain appeared a few times. What it recognizes is unknown. These data come from a study of early T cells in non-severe SARS-CoV-2 infection. Study-wide context: The input, bulk RNA from unsorted whole blood, was sequenced, and chains were unpaired.

Trimming stripped 7 bases from V and 3 bases from J, with 13 bases between. Per the germline V gene, CDR1 is DFQATT and CDR2 is SNEGSKA (reference sequence). There are 13 residues in the CDR3. The study, taken as a whole, reports: Lookups in VDJdb leaned toward anti-spike CD8 responses and missed private and CD4 specificities.

As part of library construction, unique molecular identifiers were attached to individual cDNA molecules. TCRdb reprocessed the 5' RACE reads via MiXCR and lists one record per CDR3 protein. The table includes 53,000 or so distinct CDR3 sequences, more than 10% detected once. This sequence joins TRBV20-1 and TRBJ2-1; D remains ambiguous. The sequence came from an adult who was a healthcare worker with PCR-confirmed SARS-CoV-2 infection or an uninfected control (not recorded which). Sample: whole blood, taken at baseline. CDR3 coding DNA: TGCAGTGTATTCACTGCCAACTACAATGAGCAGTTCTTC. Amino acid sequence: CSVFTANYNEQFF.